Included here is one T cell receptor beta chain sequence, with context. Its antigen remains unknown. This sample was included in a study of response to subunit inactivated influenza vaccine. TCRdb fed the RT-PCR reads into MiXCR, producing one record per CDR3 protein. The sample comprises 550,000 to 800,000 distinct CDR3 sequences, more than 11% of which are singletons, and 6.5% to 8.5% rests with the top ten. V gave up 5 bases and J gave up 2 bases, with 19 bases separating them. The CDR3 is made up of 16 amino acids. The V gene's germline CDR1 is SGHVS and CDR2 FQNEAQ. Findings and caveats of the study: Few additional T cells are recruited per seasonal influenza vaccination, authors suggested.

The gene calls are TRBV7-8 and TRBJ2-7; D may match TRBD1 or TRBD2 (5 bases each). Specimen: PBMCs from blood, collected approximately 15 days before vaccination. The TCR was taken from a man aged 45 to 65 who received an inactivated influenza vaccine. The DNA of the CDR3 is TGTGCCAGCAGCCCACGCTTGGGACGGGAAACCTACGAGCAGTACTTC. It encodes CASSPRLGRETYEQYF.